This T cell receptor beta chain was observed in a study of glioma-infiltrating T cells after dendritic cell vaccination. Overall study: Dendritic cell vaccine was injected intradermally three times, biweekly.

Amplification used 60 V beta primers and 13 J beta primers. Assay used: immunoSEQ multiplex PCR; TCRdb lists only in-frame clones, some missing. The data show fewer than 85,000 clones, around 81% seen once. No glioblastoma patient carried an isocitrate dehydrogenase mutation. Before vaccination, two weeks after the third vaccination, and at progression, PBMC were collected. Per germline, CDR1 SNHLY and CDR2 FYNNEI. The V end was cut by 4 bases, the J end by 5 bases, with 9 bases between. CDR3 length: 12 residues. The sample consisted of blood, taken before dendritic cell vaccination. The chain combines TRBV2 with TRBJ2-7; D may be TRBD1 (5 bases). The clonotype originates from a human donor with glioblastoma. CDR3 residues: CASSGRVDEQYF. In nucleotides, the CDR3 is TGTGCCAGCAGTGGCAGGGTAGACGAGCAGTACTTC.